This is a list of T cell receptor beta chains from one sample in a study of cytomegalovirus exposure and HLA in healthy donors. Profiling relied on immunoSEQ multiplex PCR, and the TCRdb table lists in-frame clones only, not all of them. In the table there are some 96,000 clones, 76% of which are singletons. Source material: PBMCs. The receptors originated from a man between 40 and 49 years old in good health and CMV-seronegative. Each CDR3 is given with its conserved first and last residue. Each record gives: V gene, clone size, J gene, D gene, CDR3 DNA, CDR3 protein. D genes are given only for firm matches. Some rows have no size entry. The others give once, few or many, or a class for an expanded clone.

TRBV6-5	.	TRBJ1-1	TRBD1	TGTGCCAGCAGCCGCCCAGGGGGGCTCACTGAAGCTTTCTTT	CASSRPGGLTEAFF
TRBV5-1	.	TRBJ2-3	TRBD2	TGCGCCAGCAGCCTAGCGGGGGGGAGCACAGATACGCAGTATTTT	CASSLAGGSTDTQYF
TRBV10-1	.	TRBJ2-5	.	TGCGCCAGCAGTGATCCCAGCCAAGAGACCCAGTACTTC	CASSDPSQETQYF
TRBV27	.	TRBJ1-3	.	TGTGCCAGCAGTTTATCGGCTAGCTCTGGAAACACCATATATTTT	CASSLSASSGNTIYF
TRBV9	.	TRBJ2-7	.	TGTGCCAGCAGCCCCCAGGAGGTAAGCTCCTACGAGCAGTACTTC	CASSPQEVSSYEQYF
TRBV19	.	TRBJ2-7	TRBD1	TGTGCCAGTAGTCCTGGGACAGGGCCCTACGAGCAGTACTTC	CASSPGTGPYEQYF
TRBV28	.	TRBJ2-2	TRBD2	TGTGCCAGCAGTTACACTAGCGGGAGTTACACCGGGGAGCTGTTTTTT	CASSYTSGSYTGELFF
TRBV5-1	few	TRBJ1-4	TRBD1	TGCGCCAGCAGCCCCGGGACAGGGGGCGGCTTGGGAGAAAAACTGTTTTTT	CASSPGTGGGLGEKLFF
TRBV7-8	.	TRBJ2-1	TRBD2	TGTGCCAGCAGCTTAGGCAGGGGGACATATCTAGCGGGAGGGCCCTATGAGCAGTTCTTC	CASSLGRGTYLAGGPYEQFF
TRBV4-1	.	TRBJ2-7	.	TGCGCCAGCAGCCAAGTTAGGGGGTGGCACGAGCAGTACTTC	CASSQVRGWHEQYF
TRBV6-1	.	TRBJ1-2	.	TGTGCCAGCAGTGGAGAGGGTCGAGCTAACTATGGCTACACCTTC	CASSGEGRANYGYTF
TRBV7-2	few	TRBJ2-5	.	TGTGCCAGCAGCTTGGGCAGGCAAGAGACCCAGTACTTC	CASSLGRQETQYF
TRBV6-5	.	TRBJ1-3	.	TGTGCCAGCAAACCGAGCGCGACTGGAAACACCATATATTTT	CASKPSATGNTIYF